The 18 T cell receptor beta chains below come from one sample, sequenced in a study of regulatory dendritic cells for organ transplantation. TCRdb keeps only in-frame clones here, not all; method: immunoSEQ multiplex PCR. The sample yields roughly 30,000 clones, under 90% seen once. Sequenced material: naive CD8+ T cells from blood. Subset in this sample: CD45RA+ naive T cells. The receptors come from a human donor in good health.

The J gene is TRBJ2-7, the V gene TRBV6-5; 10 bases align to TRBD1. After removal of 4 bases from V and 2 bases from J, the junction contained 5 bases not matched to a gene. Looked up from germline, CDR1 is MNHEY and CDR2 is SVGAGI. The CDR3 extends over 15 amino acids. The CDR3 loop reads CASSFGTGEPYEQYF. DNA for the CDR3: TGTGCCAGCAGTTTCGGGACAGGGGAACCCTACGAGCAGTACTTC.

This chain uses TRBV6-5 with TRBJ1-5; maybe TRBD1 (5 bases). Trimming removed 10 bases from V and 1 base from J, with 14 bases in between. The length of the CDR3 is 14 residues. The germline gives CDR1 MNHEY, CDR2 SVGAGI. CDR3 amino acids: CATSLGGSNQPQHF. DNA of the CDR3: TGTGCCACCTCCCTGGGGGGGAGCAATCAGCCCCAGCATTTT.

The V gene is TRBV4-1, the J gene TRBJ2-7; 14 bases are a match to TRBD2. The ends lost 1 base at V and 2 bases at J; junction bases unmatched: 4. The CDR3 covers 17 residues. CDR1 and CDR2 (germline): MGHRA, YSYEKL. CDR3 protein: CASSQAGTSGGPYEQYF. The CDR3 nucleotides read TGCGCCAGCAGCCAAGCCGGGACTAGCGGGGGACCCTACGAGCAGTACTTC.

This clone turned up a few times. This chain connects TRBV19 to TRBJ2-1, with TRBD2 matching 12 bases. Germline V lookup: CDR1 LNHDA, CDR2 SQIVND (reference sequence). The CDR3 length is 15 residues. V lost 3 bases, J lost 5 bases, and 2 bases stayed unmatched. CDR3 in DNA: TGTGCCAGTAGTATTACTAGCGGGGGGCACAATGAGCAGTTCTTC. Amino acid sequence: CASSITSGGHNEQFF.

This clone was seen a single time. The chain couples TRBV13 to TRBJ1-1; D is unclear. The germline V gene encodes CDR1 PRHDT and CDR2 FYEKMQ (reference sequence). V lost 3 bases, J lost 1 base, and 6 bases lay in between. The CDR3 runs to 13 residues. CDR3 DNA: TGTGCCAGCAGCTTCCGAGGGAACACTGAAGCTTTCTTT. Translation gives CASSFRGNTEAFF.

V is TRBV7-9 and J is TRBJ2-7; 7 positions agree with TRBD1. J lost 5 bases, V lost 5 bases, and 12 bases had no gene match. CDR1 is SEHNR and CDR2 is FQNEAQ in the germline V gene (reference sequence). This CDR3 is built from 15 residues. The CDR3 nucleotides are TGTGCCAGCAGCCCTGCCCACAGGGGTTTAGACGAGCAGTACTTC. As protein: CASSPAHRGLDEQYF.

The V call is TRBV9, the J call TRBJ1-2; 9 bases align to TRBD1. Trimming removed 4 bases from V and 8 bases from J; junction bases left unmatched: 6. Germline values: CDR1 SGDLS, CDR2 YYNGEE. CDR3 length: 13 residues. The CDR3 DNA reads TGTGCCAGCAGCCTAAACAGGGGGCGGGGCTACACCTTC. Encoded protein: CASSLNRGRGYTF.

The V and J genes are TRBV29-1 and TRBJ1-1; TRBD1 is a possible D gene (5 bases). V lost 1 base to trimming and J lost 6 bases, with 9 bases between them. The V gene's germline CDR1 is SQVTM and CDR2 ANQGSEA. This CDR3 region has 12 residues. In DNA, the CDR3 is TGCAGCGTTGAAGGGAGGGGTCCTGAAGCTTTCTTT. It specifies CSVEGRGPEAFF.

The chain has TRBV6-5 and TRBJ2-3; TRBD2 agrees at 8 bases. This CDR3 has 16 residues. Germline CDR1 is MNHEY and CDR2 is SVGAGI. V lost 0 bases to trimming and J lost 7 bases; unmatched junction nucleotides: 9. CDR3 sequence: CASSYSPGGPSNTQYF. The CDR3 nucleotides read TGTGCCAGCAGTTACTCCCCGGGGGGGCCTTCAAATACGCAGTATTTT.

Concerning this clone itself: An end of the junction differs from the germline gene, which may be a read error. The gene calls are TRBV29-1 and TRBJ2-2, with a possible D match to TRBD2 (5 bases). The CDR3 has 13 residues. Germline assignment: CDR1 SQVTM and CDR2 ANQGSEA. CDR3 loop: CSVGTSNTGELFF. For the CDR3, the DNA is TGCAGCGTTGGGACTTCGAATACCGGGGAGCTGTTTTTT.

This clone appeared once. The chain carries TRBV4-1 and TRBJ2-7; 9 bases are shared with TRBD2. This CDR3 spans 15 amino acids. Germline V gene data show CDR1 as MGHRA and CDR2 as YSYEKL. The V segment lost 1 base and the J segment 4 bases; nucleotides outside the gene matches: 5. The CDR3 loop reads CASSQGGGGAYEQYF. The CDR3 DNA follows: TGCGCCAGCAGCCAAGGGGGCGGGGGGGCTTACGAGCAGTACTTC.

The chain employs TRBV7-9 and TRBJ2-3; perhaps TRBD1 as D (6 bases). This CDR3 is 19 amino acids long. V was pared by 5 bases and J by 1 base, with 25 bases between. CDR1 is SEHNR, CDR2 FQNEAQ, per germline (reference sequence). CDR3 nucleotide sequence: TGTGCCAGCAGCCGCGCCGAAACAGGGAGAAGCCGTCGCACAGATACGCAGTATTTT. Its protein is CASSRAETGRSRRTDTQYF.

The rearrangement uses TRBV7-9 and TRBJ2-3; no definite D call. The CDR3 consists of 15 residues. Per the germline V gene, CDR1 is SEHNR and CDR2 is FQNEAQ (reference sequence). V gave up 5 bases and J gave up 0 bases, with 12 bases separating them. The CDR3 DNA is TGTGCCAGCAGCCCACGGTTTCCTAGCACAGATACGCAGTATTTT. This sequence encodes CASSPRFPSTDTQYF.

The chain employs TRBV5-1 and TRBJ2-1, with 7 bases lining up with TRBD2. This CDR3 is built from 16 residues. Germline-derived CDR1 and CDR2 are SGHRS and YFSETQ. V dropped 0 bases and J dropped 0; count of bases not matched to a gene: 3. CDR3 DNA: TGCGCCAGCAGCTTGGTGGGGGGGAGCTCCTACAATGAGCAGTTCTTC. The encoded protein is CASSLVGGSSYNEQFF.

This clone is a singleton in its sample. V gene TRBV13 combines with J gene TRBJ2-5; D is possibly TRBD2 (6 bases). This CDR3 has 14 amino acids. Looked up from germline, CDR1 is PRHDT and CDR2 is FYEKMQ (reference sequence). The V gene lost 6 bases and the J gene lost 2 bases, with 13 bases spanning the gap. The chain's CDR3 is CASSFVGTQETQYF. CDR3 nucleotide sequence: TGTGCCAGCAGTTTCGTAGGGACTCAAGAGACCCAGTACTTC.

V gene TRBV18 combines with J gene TRBJ1-1; D is undetermined. The CDR3 length is 18 residues. Germline loops: CDR1 KGHSH, CDR2 LQKENI. Trimming cost V 8 bases and J 3 bases, with 28 bases left between them. DNA for the CDR3: TGTGCCAGCACGCACCGGGTTGGCAGCCACGAAATGGACACTGAAGCTTTCTTT. This codes for CASTHRVGSHEMDTEAFF.

A single count supports this clone. J is TRBJ1-1 and V is TRBV2; D remains ambiguous. Trimming cost V 8 bases and J 1 base, with 11 bases left between them. Germline values: CDR1 SNHLY, CDR2 FYNNEI. The CDR3 consists of 13 residues. Written as DNA, the CDR3 is TGTGCCAGCCTTATGGGCCCGAACACTGAAGCTTTCTTT. Protein product: CASLMGPNTEAFF.

The chain recombines TRBV5-1 with TRBJ2-3, with 8 nucleotides matching TRBD2. The junction had 6 bases not matched to a gene; V was cut back by 4 bases and J by 2 bases. The CDR3 runs to 15 residues. Germline loops: CDR1 SGHRS, CDR2 YFSETQ. CDR3 in amino acids: CASSQRGLNTDTQYF. CDR3 sequence (DNA): TGCGCCAGCAGCCAGCGGGGGCTGAACACAGATACGCAGTATTTT.